Listed here is a single T cell receptor (beta chain). This record belongs to a study of PD-L1 blockade in urothelial cancer. TCRdb's table, derived via immunoSEQ multiplex PCR, lists solely in-frame clones and lacks some. Of about 17,000 clones in the sample, around 91% were seen once. The time point is: pretreatment peripheral blood. Sample contribution per patient ranged from 1 to 8, covering pretreatment and on-treatment. The CDR3 length is 17 residues. From germline, CDR1 is MNHEY and CDR2 SMNVEV (reference sequence). Trimming cost V 2 bases and J 0 bases; bases outside gene matches: 1. The sequence came from a man aged 65 to 79 with urothelial cancer. The sample here was PBMCs, taken around atezolizumab (anti-PD-L1) treatment. The chain uses TRBV27 and TRBJ2-2; 12 bases are shared with TRBD2. CDR3 protein: CASSLGTSGPNTGELFF. Written as DNA, the CDR3 is TGTGCCAGCAGTTTAGGGACTAGCGGGCCGAACACCGGGGAGCTGTTTTTT.